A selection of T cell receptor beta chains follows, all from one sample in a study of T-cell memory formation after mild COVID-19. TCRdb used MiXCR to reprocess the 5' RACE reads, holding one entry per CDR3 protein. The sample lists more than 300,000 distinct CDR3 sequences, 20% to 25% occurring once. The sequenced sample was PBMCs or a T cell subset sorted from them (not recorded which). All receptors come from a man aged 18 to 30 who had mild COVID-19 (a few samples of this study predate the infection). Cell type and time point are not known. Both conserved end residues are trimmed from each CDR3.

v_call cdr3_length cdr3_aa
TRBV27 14 ASSSVSGYNNEKLF
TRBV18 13 ASSPRRGQTNEQF
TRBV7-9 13 ASSLKRGGLDEQF
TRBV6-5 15 ASSSHVRQTMNTEAF
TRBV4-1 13 ASSQELDRVYGYT
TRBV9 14 ASSLDRDPYNSPLH
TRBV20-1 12 SARDPAINYGYT
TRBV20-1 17 SASVPGLAGALPYNEQF
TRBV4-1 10 ASSQDSVRAF
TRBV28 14 ASSIDPGQGTNEQF